What follows are 29 T cell receptor beta chains derived from one specimen sequenced in a study of T cells after yellow fever vaccination. Using its own MiXCR run on the 5' RACE reads, TCRdb lists one record per CDR3 protein. The profile covers about 220,000 distinct CDR3 sequences, with approximately 3.2% appearing a single time and 2.5% to 3.5% taken by the ten largest. The sample here was CD4+ T cells sorted from PBMCs, taken 10 days after the yellow fever booster vaccination. These receptors were collected from a man aged 18 to 29 who received the YFV17D yellow fever vaccine.

The table lists this clonotype with many counts. The genes are TRBV10-3 and TRBJ2-7; 9 nucleotides align to TRBD2. Losses at the gene ends were 7 bases for V and 0 bases for J; bases not matched to a gene: 4. The CDR3 totals 14 residues. Germline CDR1 reads ENHRY; CDR2 reads SYGVKD. CDR3 nucleotides: TGTGCCATCAACCTAGCGGGGACCTCCTACGAGCAGTACTTC. This gives the protein CAINLAGTSYEQYF.

This clonotype came up many times. V and J are TRBV19 and TRBJ1-5; 9 positions match TRBD1. Trimming removed 5 bases from V and 9 bases from J; junction bases left unmatched: 14. Germline-derived CDR1 and CDR2 are LNHDA and SQIVND (reference sequence). This CDR3 has 16 residues. CDR3 bases: TGTGCCAGTAGTTCGGGGACAGGGCCCAGGGGGAGGCCCCAGCATTTT. This translates into CASSSGTGPRGRPQHF.

This clonotype has just a few counts. The chain couples TRBV29-1 to TRBJ2-5, with D possibly matching TRBD2 (5 bases). Germline V gene sequence: CDR1 SQVTM, CDR2 ANQGSEA. Trimming shortened V by 1 base and J by 0 bases, and 15 bases separated the two germline ends. The CDR3 covers 16 residues. The CDR3 DNA follows: TGCAGCGTTGAAGGGTTGTGGGGAGAGCACCAAGAGACCCAGTACTTC. Amino acid sequence: CSVEGLWGEHQETQYF.

This clonotype appeared many times. The chain recombines TRBV7-2 with TRBJ2-3; D not certain. The CDR3 is 14 amino acids. V dropped 6 bases and J dropped 0 bases, with 10 bases sitting between them. Germline assignment: CDR1 SGHTA and CDR2 FQGNSA. The CDR3 sequence: CASRSGPSTDTQYF. Here the CDR3 DNA reads TGTGCCAGCAGGTCTGGACCTAGCACAGATACGCAGTATTTT. The full variable domain, completed using reference TRBV7-2 and TRBJ2-3, is GAGVSQSPSNKVTEKGKDVELRCDPISGHTALYWYRQSLGQGLEFLIYFQGNSAPDKSGLPSDRFSAERTGGSVSTLTIQRTQQEDSAVYLCASRSGPSTDTQYFGPGTRLTVL.

This clonotype has a count of ten or more. The chain employs TRBV24-1 and TRBJ2-1; TRBD1 aligns across 7 bases. Germline V gene lookup returns CDR1 KGHDR and CDR2 SFDVKD. The CDR3 contains 16 residues. V lost 3 bases to trimming and J lost 1 base; unmatched junction nucleotides: 5. The DNA for the CDR3 is TGTGCCACCAGTGATAGAAGCAGGGGGTCCTACAATGAGCAGTTCTTC. It is translated as CATSDRSRGSYNEQFF.

This chain uses TRBV28 with TRBJ2-1; 12 bases agree with TRBD2. The CDR3 contains 16 residues. Germline values: CDR1 MDHEN, CDR2 SYDVKM. V gave up 3 bases and J gave up 6 bases; unmatched junction bases: 6. The CDR3 is CASSFLGLAGANEQFF. The CDR3 DNA is TGTGCCAGCAGTTTCTTGGGACTAGCGGGCGCCAATGAGCAGTTCTTC.

This clonotype was seen a handful of times. V usage is TRBV5-4 and J usage is TRBJ2-1, with D perhaps TRBD2 (7 bases). Germline loops: CDR1 SGHNT, CDR2 YYREEE (reference sequence). Trimming stripped 0 bases from V and 5 bases from J, with 15 bases between. This CDR3 comprises 16 residues. CDR3: CASSLALSGGHNEQFF. Written as DNA, the CDR3 is TGTGCCAGCAGCTTGGCCCTGTCGGGGGGCCACAATGAGCAGTTCTTC.

This clonotype came up many times. The chain has TRBV5-1 and TRBJ1-4, with D perhaps TRBD1 (5 bases). Looked up from germline, CDR1 is SGHRS and CDR2 is YFSETQ. Trimming pared 0 bases from V and 8 bases from J, leaving 11 bases between. This CDR3 has 14 amino acids. The CDR3 sequence is CASSLVPDKEKLFF. CDR3 coding DNA: TGCGCCAGCAGCTTGGTACCGGACAAGGAAAAACTGTTTTTT.

V gene TRBV24-1 combines with J gene TRBJ2-3, with a weak D call TRBD2 (6 bases). Per the germline V gene, CDR1 is KGHDR and CDR2 is SFDVKD. The CDR3 sequence is 16 residues long. Trimming took 3 bases from V and 3 from J, leaving 15 bases between them. This CDR3 reads CATSDSSGSGTDTQYF. Here the CDR3 DNA reads TGTGCCACCAGTGATAGCAGCGGGTCAGGAACAGATACGCAGTATTTT.

The V and J genes are TRBV5-1 and TRBJ2-7; D not resolved. CDR3 length: 15 amino acids. V was trimmed by 3 bases and J by 7 bases, leaving 20 bases between them. The germline gives CDR1 SGHRS, CDR2 YFSETQ. DNA of the CDR3: TGCGCCAGCAGCTCCGACCCCGGTTCTAGATGGGAGCAGTACTTC. This translates into CASSSDPGSRWEQYF.

This clonotype was picked up many times. The chain links TRBV7-9 to TRBJ2-1; D gene uncertain. Germline values: CDR1 SEHNR, CDR2 FQNEAQ (reference sequence). V shed 5 bases and J shed 10 bases, with 6 bases lying between them. CDR3 length: 10 amino acids. The CDR3 DNA reads TGTGCCAGCAGCGGTAGGGAGCAGTTCTTC. Protein product: CASSGREQFF. Variable domain in full (rest from reference TRBV7-9 and TRBJ2-1): DTGVSQNPRHKITKRGQNVTFRCDPISEHNRLYWYRQTLGQGPEFLTYFQNEAQLEKSRLLSDRFSAERPKGSFSTLEIQRTEQGDSAMYLCASSGREQFFGPGTRLTVL.

Only a few counts were recorded for this clonotype. V usage is TRBV7-2 and J usage is TRBJ2-4; D is undetermined. Trimming took 2 bases from V and 0 from J, leaving 5 bases between them. The CDR3 runs 14 residues. CDR1 is SGHTA, CDR2 FQGNSA, per germline. CDR3 sequence reads: CASSLLLAKNIQYF. The DNA for the CDR3 is TGTGCCAGCAGCTTACTACTAGCCAAAAACATTCAGTACTTC.

This clonotype was recorded a few times. V usage is TRBV7-2 and J usage is TRBJ1-1; D gene unclear. The CDR3 consists of 15 residues. V lost 1 base and J 10 bases, leaving 19 bases between the germline ends. Germline V gene lookup returns CDR1 SGHTA and CDR2 FQGNSA. This chain's CDR3 is CASSLEGGGSPAAFF. The CDR3 bases are TGTGCCAGCAGCTTAGAGGGAGGTGGTTCACCCGCAGCTTTCTTT.

This clonotype was recorded many times. The rearrangement links TRBV5-1 to TRBJ2-7; tentatively, D is TRBD1 (6 bases). The CDR3 totals 14 residues. The germline V gene has CDR1 SGHRS and CDR2 YFSETQ. V lost 0 bases and J 5 bases, leaving 12 bases between the germline ends. CDR3 protein: CASSLDYRVHEQYF. The CDR3 DNA follows: TGCGCCAGCAGCTTGGATTACAGGGTCCACGAGCAGTACTTC.

This clonotype occurred many times. The rearrangement uses TRBV21-1 and TRBJ2-7; the table gives TRBD2 as D, unverified against the DNA. TRBV21-1 is a pseudogene. This CDR3 is 13 amino acids long. This CDR3 is CASSKEQGIEQYV. CDR3 coding DNA: TGTGCCAGCAGCAAAGAGCAGGGCATCGAGCAGTACGTC.

This clonotype was seen a handful of times. This CDR3 reads CASQNRANEQYV. The CDR3 DNA reads TGTGCCAGCCAAAACAGGGCCAACGAGCAGTACGTC. The V call is TRBV6-2 or TRBV6-3, the J call TRBJ2-7; D might be TRBD1 (6 bases). V lost 8 bases and J 5 bases, leaving 13 bases between the germline ends. The CDR3 has 12 amino acids. In germline, CDR1 is MNHEY, CDR2 SVGEGT.

This clonotype showed up many times. CDR3 sequence (DNA): TGTGCCAGCAGGAGGACAGGTGCGAGCAATCAGCCCCAGCATTTT. Translating gives CASRRTGASNQPQHF. The chain uses TRBV12-3 or TRBV12-4 and TRBJ1-5; 7 bases map to TRBD1. V shed 6 bases, J shed 1 base, and the junction held 6 bases outside the gene matches. The CDR3 contains 15 residues.

The CDR3 DNA reads as TGTGCCAGCAGCGCCCCCTCCTCCATACTAGCGGGGGGAACAGATACGCAGTATTTT. The encoded protein is CASSAPSSILAGGTDTQYF. This rearrangement joins TRBV9 to TRBJ2-3; TRBD2 matches 12 bases. Trimming removed 3 bases from V and 3 bases from J; junction bases left unmatched: 14. This CDR3 spans 19 amino acids. Germline V gene sequence: CDR1 SGDLS, CDR2 YYNGEE.

This clonotype was counted between two and nine times. The V gene is TRBV4-2, the J gene TRBJ1-1; D might be TRBD1 (5 bases). The V and J ends lost 0 bases and 3 bases respectively, with 11 bases between them. This CDR3 spans 15 amino acids. Per the germline V gene, CDR1 is LGHNA and CDR2 is YNFKEQ. The CDR3 is CASSQDLGRDTEAFF. In nucleotides, the CDR3 is TGTGCCAGCAGCCAAGATTTAGGCAGGGACACTGAAGCTTTCTTT.

This clonotype has more than one count but fewer than ten. The chain is built from TRBV7-2 and TRBJ2-5, with D uncertain. CDR3 length equals 13 residues. With 1 base removed from V and 3 bases from J, the gap between germline ends came to 6 bases. The germline gives CDR1 SGHTA, CDR2 FQGNSA. CDR3 sequence reads: CASSLGYEETQYF. The CDR3, as DNA: TGTGCCAGCAGCTTAGGTTACGAAGAGACCCAGTACTTC.

This clonotype was found many times. The chain has TRBV12-3 or TRBV12-4 and TRBJ1-2; no clear D gene. V dropped 7 bases and J dropped 4 bases, with 10 bases sitting between them. The CDR3 consists of 12 residues. This CDR3 is CASTRPSYGYTF. CDR3 sequence (DNA): TGTGCCAGCACCCGACCTAGCTATGGCTACACCTTC.

This clonotype was recorded at least ten times. The chain carries TRBV2 and TRBJ2-3; TRBD1 matches at 8 bases. With V trimmed by 4 bases and J by 4 bases, 4 bases remained unmatched. CDR3 length: 14 amino acids. CDR1 is SNHLY and CDR2 is FYNNEI in the germline V gene. DNA of the CDR3: TGTGCCAGCAGTGCCCCAGGGGGCCCAGATACGCAGTATTTT. Protein sequence: CASSAPGGPDTQYF.

This clonotype was found many times. The CDR3 protein is CASSPKTSGGSYNEQFF. Here the CDR3 DNA reads TGTGCCAGCAGCCCGAAGACTAGCGGGGGGTCCTACAATGAGCAGTTCTTC. J is TRBJ2-1 and V is TRBV7-8; TRBD2 agrees at 13 bases. The CDR3 sequence is 17 residues long. From germline, CDR1 is SGHVS and CDR2 FQNEAQ. The J segment lost 1 base and the V segment lost 5 bases, leaving 5 bases of the junction unmatched.

V usage is TRBV6-5 and J usage is TRBJ2-7; 10 nucleotides match TRBD2. J lost 1 base, V lost 8 bases, and 5 bases had no gene match. The CDR3 runs 14 residues. The germline CDR1 and CDR2 sequences are MNHEY and SVGAGI. The CDR3: CASRTSGASYEQYF. In DNA, the CDR3 is TGTGCCAGCCGCACTAGCGGGGCATCCTACGAGCAGTACTTC.

The chain couples TRBV20-1 to TRBJ2-1; 11 nucleotides align to TRBD2. The CDR3 is made up of 15 amino acids. The germline V gene has CDR1 DFQATT and CDR2 SNEGSKA (reference sequence). The V segment lost 1 base and the J segment 5 bases; nucleotides outside the gene matches: 4. DNA for the CDR3: TGCAGTGCTAGAGCCCCGACTAGCGGGGACAATGAGCAGTTCTTC. It is translated as CSARAPTSGDNEQFF.

This clonotype was observed a handful of times. The V and J genes are TRBV6-6 and TRBJ2-4; 7 positions match TRBD1. The V and J ends lost 0 bases and 8 bases, in that order; junction bases with no gene match: 4. There are 14 residues in the CDR3. The germline CDR1 and CDR2 sequences are MNHNY and SVGAGI (reference sequence). The CDR3, as DNA: TGTGCCAGCAGTTACTCTACAGGGGCAGACATTCAGTACTTC. Its translation: CASSYSTGADIQYF.

This clonotype appeared many times. The V gene is TRBV5-1, the J gene TRBJ2-7, with D perhaps TRBD1 or TRBD2 (5 bases each). Trimming removed 4 bases at V and 6 bases at J, with 11 bases between. The germline gives CDR1 SGHRS, CDR2 YFSETQ. This CDR3 is 12 amino acids long. This chain's CDR3 is CASSPQGAEQYF. CDR3 bases: TGCGCCAGCAGCCCGCAGGGAGCCGAGCAGTACTTC.

This clonotype was seen repeatedly, ten times or more. V usage is TRBV20-1 and J usage is TRBJ2-5; D remains unclear. The CDR3 runs to 10 residues. Germline V gene lookup returns CDR1 DFQATT and CDR2 SNEGSKA (reference sequence). With 5 bases removed from V and 3 bases from J, the gap between germline ends came to 4 bases. This CDR3 is CSASKETQYF. The CDR3 bases are TGCAGTGCTTCCAAAGAGACCCAGTACTTC.

Many counts were recorded for this clonotype. The chain joins TRBV19 to TRBJ2-1; 12 bases are a match to TRBD1. V lost 4 bases and J lost 10; bases outside the gene matches: 8. The CDR3 loop spans 15 amino acids. Per the germline V gene, CDR1 is LNHDA and CDR2 is SQIVND (reference sequence). DNA for the CDR3: TGTGCCAGTAGTAAAGGGACAGGGGGCGCGGGCGAGCAGTTCTTC. Protein: CASSKGTGGAGEQFF. The whole variable domain, remainder taken from reference TRBV19 and TRBJ2-1, is DGGITQSPKYLFRKEGQNVTLSCEQNLNHDAMYWYRQDPGQGLRLIYYSQIVNDFQKGDIAEGYSVSREKKESFPLTVTSAQKNPTAFYLCASSKGTGGAGEQFFGPGTRLTVL.